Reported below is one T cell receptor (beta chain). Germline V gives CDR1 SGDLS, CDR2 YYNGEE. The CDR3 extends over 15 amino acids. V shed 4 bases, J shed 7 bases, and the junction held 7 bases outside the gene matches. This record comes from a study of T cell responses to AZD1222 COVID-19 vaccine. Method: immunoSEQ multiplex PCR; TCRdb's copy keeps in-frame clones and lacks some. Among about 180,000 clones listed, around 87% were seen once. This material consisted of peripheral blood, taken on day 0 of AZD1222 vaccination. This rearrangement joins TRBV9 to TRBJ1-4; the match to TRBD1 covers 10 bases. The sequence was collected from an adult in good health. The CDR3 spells CASSPRTGGSEKLFF. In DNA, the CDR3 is TGTGCCAGCAGCCCTAGGACAGGGGGAAGTGAAAAACTGTTTTTT.